This T cell receptor (beta chain) was recovered during a study of T cell responses to AZD1222 COVID-19 vaccine. Points from the study as a whole: In a largely white British group with more females than males, clonal diversity was possibly underestimated. Increased Spike-specific TCR breadth and depth were observed after two AZD1222 doses. Nearly half of spike-specific TCRs reportedly go after variant regions that carry no mutations.

The repertoire was sequenced with immunoSEQ multiplex PCR; TCRdb's copy has only in-frame clones and lacks some. The sample includes 150,000 to 200,000 clones, 75% to 90% of them seen just once. With regard to this clone: Its antigen is not known.

This CDR3 is 16 amino acids long. Between the trimmed V and J ends, which lost 1 base and 0 bases, there was a span of 13 bases. Germline V lookup: CDR1 MNHNS, CDR2 SASEGT. This TCR came from an adult in good health. The J gene is TRBJ2-7, the V gene TRBV6-1, with D perhaps matching TRBD2 (6 bases). This specimen was peripheral blood, taken on day 0 of MenACWY control vaccination. Here the CDR3 reads CASSEGPSDFSYEQYF. The CDR3 region has the DNA TGTGCCAGCAGTGAAGGACCTAGCGATTTCTCCTACGAGCAGTACTTC.